This TCR beta chain is from a study of T-cell memory formation after mild COVID-19. Study in general: TCR clusters showed largely donor specificity.

Study-wide points: Pre-infection memory already had some responding clones, implying cross-reactive memory joined. The authors left the SARS-CoV-2 specificity of second-wave clones peaking on day 37 unconfirmed.

About this clonotype itself: Its antigen is unidentified.

Constant-segment primers and 5'RACE yielded cDNA libraries for TCR alpha and TCR beta, each carrying sample barcodes and UMIs. TCRdb processed the 5' RACE reads anew with MiXCR; each CDR3 protein has one entry. Of hundreds of thousands of distinct CDR3 sequences detected, about 20% appear once; the ten largest clones hold roughly 9.1%. Per the germline V gene, CDR1 is SEHNR and CDR2 is FQNEAQ (reference sequence). CDR3 length: 11 amino acids. Trimming shortened V by 4 bases and J by 5 bases, and 5 bases separated the two germline ends. The chain uses TRBV7-9 and TRBJ2-5; D call uncertain. The sequence came from an adult woman who had mild COVID-19 (a few samples of this study predate the infection). Cell type and time point are not known. Sequencing was carried out using PBMCs or a T cell subset sorted from them (not recorded which). This CDR3 is CASSSTETQYF. CDR3 nucleotide sequence: TGTGCCAGCAGCTCAACGGAGACCCAGTACTTC.